The rows below give T cell receptor beta chains drawn from one sample of a study of T-cell reconstitution after alpha-beta-depleted transplantation in children. From the PCR reads, TCRdb called clonotypes with MiXCR, one entry per CDR3 protein. Of around 270,000 distinct CDR3 sequences in the sample, roughly 8.2% were seen once. Source: peripheral blood, taken 360 days after TCRalphabeta/CD19-depleted stem cell transplant. Receptor source: a female patient between 2 and 10 years old who had a stem cell transplant for Fanconi anemia, so the T cells may come from the graft donor. The CDR3 runs from the conserved cysteine through the conserved F or W. Fields, in order: D gene, clone size, V gene, J gene, CDR3 DNA, CDR3 protein. A D gene is named only where the DNA matches it firmly. Rows may omit the clone size; those that give it use once, few, many or a size class.

>TRBD2|-|TRBV24-1|TRBJ2-5
TGTGCCACCAGTGATTTGGCGCGGGGGTCTCAAGAGACCCAGTACTTC
CATSDLARGSQETQYF
>-|many|TRBV27|TRBJ2-5
TGTGCCAGCACCCCACAGGGAGGTGAGACCCAGTACTTC
CASTPQGGETQYF
>-|few|TRBV11-2|TRBJ2-5
TGTGCCAGCAGCTTAGATCTTCCGGGGGGCGCAGAGACCCAGTACTTC
CASSLDLPGGAETQYF
>-|many|TRBV29-1|TRBJ1-1
TGCAGCGTTGAAGTGAGGGGTAGGAACACTGAAGCTTTCTTT
CSVEVRGRNTEAFF
>TRBD2|few|TRBV9|TRBJ2-2
TGTGCCAGCAGCGTAGCTCGGAGCGGGATAGACACCGGGGAGCTGTTTTTT
CASSVARSGIDTGELFF
>-|-|TRBV5-1|TRBJ1-4
TGCGCCAGCAGCTTGGCTCGGCAGGGATCTAATGAAAAACTGTTTTTT
CASSLARQGSNEKLFF
>-|many|TRBV29-1|TRBJ2-1
TGCAGCGTTGACAGCAATGAGCAGTTCTTC
CSVDSNEQFF
>-|-|TRBV24-1|TRBJ2-1
TGTGCCACCAGCGACTTCGACTATGACCTGCAGTTCTTC
CATSDFDYDLQFF
>TRBD2|many|TRBV20-1|TRBJ2-5
TGCAGTGCTGGTAGCGGGGGGGAGGAGACCCAGTACTTC
CSAGSGGEETQYF
>-|-|TRBV7-8|TRBJ1-2
TGTGCCAGCAGCTTAGGGGGGAGGGGAAGCCAAGGAGGCTACACCTTC
CASSLGGRGSQGGYTF
>-|many|TRBV4-2|TRBJ2-7
TGTGCCAGCAGCCAAGTAGGAGGAGGGACCTCCTACGAGCAGTACTTC
CASSQVGGGTSYEQYF
>-|-|TRBV2|TRBJ1-1
TGTGCCAGAAATATGAACACTGAAGCTTTCTTT
CARNMNTEAFF
>-|many|TRBV20-1|TRBJ2-5
TGCAGTGCTAGAACATACGTGACCCAAGAGACCCAGTACTTC
CSARTYVTQETQYF
>-|few|TRBV28|TRBJ1-6
TGTGCCAGCAGCCTCGTAAGGGGGGAAACACCCCTCCACTTT
CASSLVRGETPLHF
>TRBD1|many|TRBV14|TRBJ2-1
TGTGCCAGCAGCCAAGACATCCCGGGACAGGAGTTCTTC
CASSQDIPGQEFF
>TRBD2|-|TRBV9|TRBJ2-2
TGTGCCAGCAGCGTAGAAGGAGCTAGCGGGGACCTCGGGGAGCTGTTTTTT
CASSVEGASGDLGELFF
>TRBD1|many|TRBV7-9|TRBJ2-5
TGTGCCAGCAGCTTATTAGGGACAGGCCAAGAGACCCAGTACTTC
CASSLLGTGQETQYF
>-|many|TRBV29-1|TRBJ2-3
TGCAGCGTGCACCTGCGGGCGGATACGCAGTATTTT
CSVHLRADTQYF
>-|many|TRBV12-3/TRBV12-4|TRBJ2-5
TGTGCCAGCAGTTTCTTCGTTGGCGGGGAAGAGACCCAGTACTTC
CASSFFVGGEETQYF
>-|few|TRBV13|TRBJ2-1
TGTGCCAGCAGCTTGGCGGCCAGGGGCACCCTCAATGAGCAGTTCTTC
CASSLAARGTLNEQFF
>-|many|TRBV5-1|TRBJ2-7
TGCGCCAGCAGCAGGAACATGAACGAGCAGTACTTC
CASSRNMNEQYF
>-|-|TRBV2|TRBJ1-1
TGTGCCAAGAAGATGACAGAGGAAGCTTTCTTT
CAKKMTEEAFF
>-|-|TRBV20-1|TRBJ2-6
TGCAGTGCAGTGACAGCCTCTGGGGCCAACGTCCTGACTTTC
CSAVTASGANVLTF
>-|-|TRBV20-1|TRBJ2-2
TGCAGTGCTAGAGACGGGGCACCGAACACCGGGGAGCTGTTTTTT
CSARDGAPNTGELFF
>-|many|TRBV7-6|TRBJ2-2
TGTGCCAGCAGCGCTCTTACGGCCGGGGAGCTGTTTTTT
CASSALTAGELFF
>-|many|TRBV12-3/TRBV12-4|TRBJ2-5
TGTGCCAGCACCCCGGGTGGCAGCCAAGAGACCCAGTACTTC
CASTPGGSQETQYF
>-|many|TRBV5-1|TRBJ2-2
TGCGCCAGCAGCTTGGAACAGAGGGGGGCCGGGGAGCTGTTTTTT
CASSLEQRGAGELFF
>TRBD2|few|TRBV20-1|TRBJ2-1
TGCAGTGCTGAACTACTAGCGGGGGGGCCATTTGAGCAGTTCTTC
CSAELLAGGPFEQFF
>TRBD2|few|TRBV5-6|TRBJ2-2
TGTGCCAGCAGCTGGCCTAGCGGGGAACCGACCGGGGAGCTGTTTTTT
CASSWPSGEPTGELFF
>-|many|TRBV7-2|TRBJ2-2
TGTGCCAGCAGCTCCATTAACACCGGGGAGCTGTTTTTT
CASSSINTGELFF
>TRBD2|many|TRBV4-2|TRBJ2-1
TGTGCCAGCAGCCAAGTGTCCAGCGGGGACTCCATTTACAATGAGCAGTTCTTC
CASSQVSSGDSIYNEQFF
>-|many|TRBV7-9|TRBJ2-2
TGTGCCAGCTTTACGGACACCGGGGAGCTGTTTTTT
CASFTDTGELFF
>-|-|TRBV7-2|TRBJ2-6
TGTGCCAGCAGCTTAGTCGGGGGTTCTGGGGCCAACGTCCTGACTTTC
CASSLVGGSGANVLTF
>-|few|TRBV7-9|TRBJ1-1
TGTGCCAGCAGCATCTCAGACCTCGAAGCTTTCTTT
CASSISDLEAFF
>TRBD1|-|TRBV6-1|TRBJ1-2
TGTGCCACCCAGGACAGGGGAAATAACTATGGCTACACCTTC
CATQDRGNNYGYTF
>-|-|TRBV5-1|TRBJ1-1
TGCGCCAGCAGCGCGGACACTATGAACACTGAAGCTTTCTTT
CASSADTMNTEAFF
>-|few|TRBV20-1|TRBJ1-1
TGCAGTGCTAGATCACTGACAGAGAATGAAGCTTTCTTT
CSARSLTENEAFF
>TRBD1|many|TRBV6-5|TRBJ2-1
TGTGCCAGCAGTGTACTCGGGACAGGGAACAATGAGCAGTTCTTC
CASSVLGTGNNEQFF
>TRBD1|many|TRBV5-1|TRBJ2-1
TGCGCCAGCAGCCCCGGGACAGGGAGCAGTGAGCAGTTCTTC
CASSPGTGSSEQFF
>-|few|TRBV5-5|TRBJ1-5
TGTGCCAGCAGCTTGGAGGGGGGAATTGATCAGCCCCAGCATTTT
CASSLEGGIDQPQHF
>TRBD1|many|TRBV24-1|TRBJ1-5
TGTGCCACCAGTGACTCTGGGGGACAGTACAATCAGCCCCAGCATTTT
CATSDSGGQYNQPQHF
>-|many|TRBV21-1|TRBJ2-1
TGTGCCAGCACCAACACGGGACAGGGGGCGAGGGATGAGCAGTTCTTC
CASTNTGQGARDEQFF
>TRBD1|few|TRBV5-1|TRBJ2-5
TGCGCCAGCAGAGAGTCGACAGGGGGTAACCAAGAGACCCAGTACTTC
CASRESTGGNQETQYF
>TRBD1|many|TRBV28|TRBJ2-2
TGTGCCAGGGCCATATGGACAGGGTCACCCGGGGAGCTGTTTTTT
CARAIWTGSPGELFF
>TRBD1|few|TRBV11-2|TRBJ2-7
TGTGCCAGCAGCTTAGGCCGATTCGCCAGGGGGACGCGGTCCTACGAGCAGTACTTC
CASSLGRFARGTRSYEQYF
>TRBD2|many|TRBV20-1|TRBJ2-3
TGCAGCCGACTAGCGGGATTCCCAGATACGCAGTATTTT
CSRLAGFPDTQYF
>TRBD1|many|TRBV5-1|TRBJ1-6
TGCGCCAGCAGCCCACTGGACAGGGGAGTTAATTCACCCCTCCACTTT
CASSPLDRGVNSPLHF
>-|many|TRBV5-1|TRBJ1-2
TGCGCCAGCAATCGAGGTAGCAGGGGCTATGGCTACACCTTC
CASNRGSRGYGYTF
>-|-|TRBV5-1|TRBJ2-2
TGCGCCAGCAGCCCGAGGGCGGGTGCGAACACCGGGGAGCTGTTTTTT
CASSPRAGANTGELFF
>-|few|TRBV5-1|TRBJ1-5
TGCGCCAGCAGCTTGGGTGGAGGGGCCACTACGGATCAGCCCCAGCATTTT
CASSLGGGATTDQPQHF
>-|many|TRBV6-6|TRBJ2-2
TGTGCCAGCACCCTATTCGGGGAGCTGTTTTTT
CASTLFGELFF
>-|many|TRBV24-1|TRBJ2-7
TGTGCCACCAGTGATTTTAGGAGGGAGGAGCGCTACGAGCAGTACTTC
CATSDFRREERYEQYF
>-|many|TRBV24-1|TRBJ1-2
TGTGCCACCAGCTCCGGGGCCATAAACTATGGCTACACCTTC
CATSSGAINYGYTF